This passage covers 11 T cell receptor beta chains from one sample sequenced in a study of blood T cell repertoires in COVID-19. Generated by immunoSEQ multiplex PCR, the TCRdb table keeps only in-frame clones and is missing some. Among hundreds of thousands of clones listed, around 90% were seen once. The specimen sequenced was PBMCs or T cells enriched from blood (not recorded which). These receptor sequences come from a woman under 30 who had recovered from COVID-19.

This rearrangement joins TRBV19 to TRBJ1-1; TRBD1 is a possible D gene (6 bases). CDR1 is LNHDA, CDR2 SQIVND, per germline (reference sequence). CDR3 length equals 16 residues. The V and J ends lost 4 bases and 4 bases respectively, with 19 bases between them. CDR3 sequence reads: CASSTGWGGGGTEAFF. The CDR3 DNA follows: TGTGCCAGTAGTACCGGGTGGGGTGGGGGCGGCACTGAAGCTTTCTTT.

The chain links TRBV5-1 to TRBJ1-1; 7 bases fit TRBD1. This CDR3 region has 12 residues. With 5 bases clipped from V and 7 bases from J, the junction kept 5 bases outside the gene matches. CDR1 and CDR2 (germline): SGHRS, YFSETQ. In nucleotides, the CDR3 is TGCGCCAGCAGACAGGGGCAGGATGAAGCTTTCTTT. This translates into CASRQGQDEAFF.

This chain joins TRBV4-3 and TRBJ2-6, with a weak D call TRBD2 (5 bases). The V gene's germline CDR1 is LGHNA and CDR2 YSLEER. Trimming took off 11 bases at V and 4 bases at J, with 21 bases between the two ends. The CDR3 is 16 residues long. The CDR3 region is CASASPSLGGANVLTF. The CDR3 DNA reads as TGCGCCTCCGCTAGCCCCTCGTTGGGGGGGGCCAACGTCCTGACTTTC.

The CDR3: CASSHLTGSSYEQYF. In DNA form, the CDR3 reads TGTGCCAGCAGCCATCTGACAGGCAGCTCCTACGAGCAGTACTTC. The chain employs TRBV4-2 and TRBJ2-7; a weak D match, TRBD1 (6 bases). This CDR3 has 15 residues. Trimming left V 3 bases short and J 0 bases short, with 12 bases between. CDR1 LGHNA and CDR2 YNFKEQ come from the germline V gene.

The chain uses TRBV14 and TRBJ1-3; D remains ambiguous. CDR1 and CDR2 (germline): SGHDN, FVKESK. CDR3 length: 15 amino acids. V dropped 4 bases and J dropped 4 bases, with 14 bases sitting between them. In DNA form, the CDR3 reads TGTGCCAGCAGCCCCCCTAGGTACATCGGAAACACCATATATTTT. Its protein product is CASSPPRYIGNTIYF.

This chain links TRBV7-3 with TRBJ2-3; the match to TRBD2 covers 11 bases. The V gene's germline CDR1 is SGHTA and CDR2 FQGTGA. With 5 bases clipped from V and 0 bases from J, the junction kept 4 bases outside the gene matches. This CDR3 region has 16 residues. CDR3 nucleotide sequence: TGTGCCAGCAGCCGATTAGCGGGGGGGAGCACAGATACGCAGTATTTT. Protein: CASSRLAGGSTDTQYF.

CDR3 amino acids: CASSLESGAPNYGYTF. The CDR3 nucleotides are TGTGCCAGCAGCTTAGAGTCTGGAGCTCCCAACTATGGCTACACCTTC. This chain connects TRBV7-6 to TRBJ1-2; no reliable D call. CDR3 length: 16 amino acids. V lost 1 base to trimming and J lost 2 bases, with 14 bases between them. Germline loops: CDR1 SGHVS, CDR2 FNYEAQ. Looking up the rest from reference TRBV7-6 and TRBJ1-2 gives the full variable domain: GAGVSQSPRYKVTKRGQDVALRCDPISGHVSLYWYRQALGQGPEFLTYFNYEAQQDKSGLPNDRFSAERPEGSISTLTIQRTEQRDSAMYRCASSLESGAPNYGYTFGSGTRLTVV.

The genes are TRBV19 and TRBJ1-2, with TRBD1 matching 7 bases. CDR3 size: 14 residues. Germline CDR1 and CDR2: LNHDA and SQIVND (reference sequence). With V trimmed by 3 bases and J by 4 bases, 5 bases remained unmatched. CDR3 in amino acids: CASSIARDSYGYTF. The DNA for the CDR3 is TGTGCCAGTAGTATCGCCCGGGACAGCTATGGCTACACCTTC.

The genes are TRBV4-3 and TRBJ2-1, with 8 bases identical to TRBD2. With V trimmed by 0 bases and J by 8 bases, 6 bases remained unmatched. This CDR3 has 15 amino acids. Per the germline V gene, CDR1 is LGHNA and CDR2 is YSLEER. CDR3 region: CASSQDTGGPDEQFF. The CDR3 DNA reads TGCGCCAGCAGCCAAGATACGGGAGGGCCGGATGAGCAGTTCTTC.

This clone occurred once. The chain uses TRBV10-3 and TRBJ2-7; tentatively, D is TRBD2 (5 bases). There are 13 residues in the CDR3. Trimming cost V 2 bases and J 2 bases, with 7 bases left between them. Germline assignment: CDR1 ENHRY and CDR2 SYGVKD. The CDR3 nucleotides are TGTGCCATCAGTGAGCTCGGGGCCTACGAGCAGTACTTC. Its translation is CAISELGAYEQYF.

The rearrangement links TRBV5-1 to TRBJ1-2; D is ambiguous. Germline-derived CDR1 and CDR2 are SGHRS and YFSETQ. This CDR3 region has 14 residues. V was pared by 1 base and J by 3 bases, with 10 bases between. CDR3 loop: CASSLSSADYGYTF. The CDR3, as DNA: TGCGCCAGCAGCTTGTCTAGTGCAGACTATGGCTACACCTTC.